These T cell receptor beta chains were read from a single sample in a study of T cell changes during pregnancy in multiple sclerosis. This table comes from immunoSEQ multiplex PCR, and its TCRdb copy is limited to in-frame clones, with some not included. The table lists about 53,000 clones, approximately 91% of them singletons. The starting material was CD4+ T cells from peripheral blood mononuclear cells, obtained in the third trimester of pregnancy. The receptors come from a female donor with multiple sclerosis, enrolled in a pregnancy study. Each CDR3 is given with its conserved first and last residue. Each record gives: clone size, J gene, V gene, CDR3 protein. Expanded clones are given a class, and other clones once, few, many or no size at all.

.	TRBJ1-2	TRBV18	CASSNTAGENDYTF
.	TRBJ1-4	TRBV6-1	CASSEPLQGAATNEKLFF
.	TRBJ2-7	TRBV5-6	CASSTPGVVDYEQYF
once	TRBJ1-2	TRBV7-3	CATGLPGRAYGYTF
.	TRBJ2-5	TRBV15	CATSRDQGEVETQYF
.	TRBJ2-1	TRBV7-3	CASSLEAGAVDEQFF
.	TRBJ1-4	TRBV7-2	CASSVPDRGKEKLFF
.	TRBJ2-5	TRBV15	CATSRQSGAAGETQYF
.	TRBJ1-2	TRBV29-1	CSVRAGGRGGYTF
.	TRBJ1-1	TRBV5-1	CASRQDYMNTEAFF
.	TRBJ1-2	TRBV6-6	CASSYTGGNYGYTF
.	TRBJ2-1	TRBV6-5	CASSPTSLHEQFF
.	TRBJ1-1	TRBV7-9	CASSPTGGNTEAFF